This TCR beta chain appears in the sequencing data of a study of cytomegalovirus exposure and HLA in healthy donors. PCR used 60 Vbeta primers and 13 Jbeta primers. Repertoires were generated with immunoSEQ multiplex PCR, while TCRdb's copy carries only in-frame clones and drops some. The data show roughly 80,000 clones, and the top ten clones hold approximately 5.7%. The donors were healthy bone marrow donors. As to this clone: Its antigen is undetermined.

V lost 2 bases, J lost 7 bases, and 18 bases lay in between. CDR3 size: 14 residues. CDR1 and CDR2 (germline): SQVTM, ANQGSEA. Study observations and caveats: The sole available immune exposure information was CMV serostatus.

V gene TRBV29-1 combines with J gene TRBJ2-7, with D possibly matching TRBD2 (5 bases). The TCR was taken from a girl aged 5-17 years in good health and CMV-seropositive. The specimen sequenced was PBMCs. The CDR3 reads CSVESVDRGREQYF. The CDR3 DNA reads TGCAGCGTTGAAAGCGTGGACCGGGGTCGGGAGCAGTACTTC.